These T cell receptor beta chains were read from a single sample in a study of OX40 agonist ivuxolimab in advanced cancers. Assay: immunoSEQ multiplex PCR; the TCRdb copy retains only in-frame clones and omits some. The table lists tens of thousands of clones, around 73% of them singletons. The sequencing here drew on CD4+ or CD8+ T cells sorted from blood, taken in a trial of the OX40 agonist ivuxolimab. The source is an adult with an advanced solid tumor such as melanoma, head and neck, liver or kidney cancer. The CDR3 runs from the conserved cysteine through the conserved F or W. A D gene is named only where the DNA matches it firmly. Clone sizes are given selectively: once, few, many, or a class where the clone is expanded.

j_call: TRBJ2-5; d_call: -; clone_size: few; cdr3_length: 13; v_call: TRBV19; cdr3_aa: CASSANSQETQYF; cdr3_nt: TGTGCCAGTAGTGCGAACAGCCAAGAGACCCAGTACTTC
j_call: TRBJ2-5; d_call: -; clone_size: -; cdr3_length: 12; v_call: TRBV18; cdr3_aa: CASSPPQETQYF; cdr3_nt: TGTGCCAGCTCACCGCCACAAGAGACCCAGTACTTC
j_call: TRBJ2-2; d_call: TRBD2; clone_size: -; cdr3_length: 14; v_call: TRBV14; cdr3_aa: CASSLLAGVGELFF; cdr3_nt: TGTGCCAGCAGCCTACTAGCGGGAGTCGGGGAGCTGTTTTTT
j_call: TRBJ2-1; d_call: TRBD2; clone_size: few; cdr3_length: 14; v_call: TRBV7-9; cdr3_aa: CASSWRLAGNEQFF; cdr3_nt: TGTGCCAGCAGCTGGAGACTAGCCGGCAATGAGCAGTTCTTC
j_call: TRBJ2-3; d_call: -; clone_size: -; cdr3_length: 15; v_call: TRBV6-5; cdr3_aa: CASSRGAYPGDTQYF; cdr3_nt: TGTGCCAGCAGCCGCGGAGCTTACCCGGGAGATACGCAGTATTTT
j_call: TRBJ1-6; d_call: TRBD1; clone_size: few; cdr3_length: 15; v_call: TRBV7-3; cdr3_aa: CASSLSGTANSPLHF; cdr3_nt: TGTGCCAGCAGCTTAAGCGGGACAGCAAATTCACCCCTCCACTTT
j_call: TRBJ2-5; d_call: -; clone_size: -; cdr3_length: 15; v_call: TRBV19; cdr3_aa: CASSGPTRVEETQYF; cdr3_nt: TGTGCCAGTAGTGGCCCGACACGTGTGGAAGAGACCCAGTACTTC
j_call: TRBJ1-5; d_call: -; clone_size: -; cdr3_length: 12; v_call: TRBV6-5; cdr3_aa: CASSPPDQPQHF; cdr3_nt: TGTGCCAGCAGCCCCCCCGATCAGCCCCAGCATTTT
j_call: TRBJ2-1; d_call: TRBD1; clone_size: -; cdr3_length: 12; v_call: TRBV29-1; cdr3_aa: CSVQGAYNEQFF; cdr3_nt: TGCAGCGTCCAGGGGGCCTACAATGAGCAGTTCTTC
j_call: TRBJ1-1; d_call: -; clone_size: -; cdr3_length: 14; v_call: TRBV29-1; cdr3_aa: CSVDKGGTGTEAFF; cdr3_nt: TGCAGCGTTGACAAAGGAGGGACGGGAACTGAAGCTTTCTTT
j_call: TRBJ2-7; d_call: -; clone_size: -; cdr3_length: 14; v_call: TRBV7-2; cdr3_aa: CASSLEAPSYEQYF; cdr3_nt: TGTGCCAGCAGCTTAGAAGCCCCCTCCTACGAGCAGTACTTC
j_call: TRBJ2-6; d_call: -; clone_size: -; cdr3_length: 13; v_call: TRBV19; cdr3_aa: CASSISGANVLTF; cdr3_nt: TGTGCCAGTAGTATTTCTGGGGCCAACGTCCTGACTTTC
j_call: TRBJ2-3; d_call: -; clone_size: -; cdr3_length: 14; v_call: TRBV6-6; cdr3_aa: CASRATGFADTQYF; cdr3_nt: TGTGCCAGCAGAGCGACAGGCTTTGCAGATACGCAGTATTTT
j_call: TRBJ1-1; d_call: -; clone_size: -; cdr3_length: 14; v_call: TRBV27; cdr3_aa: CASRLLGARTEAFF; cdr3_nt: TGTGCCAGCAGGCTTTTGGGGGCGCGGACTGAAGCTTTCTTT
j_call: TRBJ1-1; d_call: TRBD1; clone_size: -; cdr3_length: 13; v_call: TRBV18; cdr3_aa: CASSSGTDTEAFF; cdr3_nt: TGTGCCAGCTCAAGCGGGACAGACACTGAAGCTTTCTTT
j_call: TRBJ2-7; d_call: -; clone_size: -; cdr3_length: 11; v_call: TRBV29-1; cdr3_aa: CSGRNYAEQYF; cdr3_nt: TGCAGCGGCCGGAACTACGCCGAGCAGTACTTC
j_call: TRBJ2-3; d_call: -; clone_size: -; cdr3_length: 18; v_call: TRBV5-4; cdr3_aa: CASSLDGVAAGRTDTQYF; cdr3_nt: TGTGCCAGCAGCTTGGATGGGGTCGCTGCGGGACGCACAGATACGCAGTATTTT
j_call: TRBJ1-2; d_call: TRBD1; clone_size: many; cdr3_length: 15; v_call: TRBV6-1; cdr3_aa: CASRLGQGLDYGYTF; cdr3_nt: TGTGCCAGCAGGTTAGGACAGGGGTTGGACTATGGCTACACCTTC
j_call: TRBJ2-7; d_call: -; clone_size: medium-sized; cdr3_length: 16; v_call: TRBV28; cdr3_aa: CASSSVLDRVAYEQYF; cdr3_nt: TGTGCCAGCAGCTCCGTTCTGGACAGAGTAGCCTACGAGCAGTACTTC
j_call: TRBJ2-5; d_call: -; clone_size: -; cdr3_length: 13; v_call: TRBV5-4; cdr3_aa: CASREGQQETQYF; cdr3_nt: TGTGCCAGCAGGGAAGGACAGCAAGAGACCCAGTACTTC
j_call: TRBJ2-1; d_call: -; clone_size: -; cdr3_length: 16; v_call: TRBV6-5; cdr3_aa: CASSYGPGELGNEQFF; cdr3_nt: TGTGCCAGCAGTTACGGACCGGGAGAACTGGGTAATGAGCAGTTCTTC
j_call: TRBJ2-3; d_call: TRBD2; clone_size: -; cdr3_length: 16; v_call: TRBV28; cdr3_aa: CASSLIRLASTDTQYF; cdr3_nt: TGTGCCAGCAGTTTAATAAGACTAGCCTCCACAGATACGCAGTATTTT
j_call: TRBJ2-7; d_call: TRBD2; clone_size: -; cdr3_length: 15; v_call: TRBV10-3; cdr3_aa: CAISESSSGSSEQYF; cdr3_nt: TGTGCCATCAGTGAGTCGTCTAGCGGGAGCTCCGAGCAGTACTTC
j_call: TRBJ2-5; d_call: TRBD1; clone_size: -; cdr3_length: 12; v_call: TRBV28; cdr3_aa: CAIAGQGETQYF; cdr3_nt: TGTGCCATTGCGGGACAGGGTGAGACCCAGTACTTC
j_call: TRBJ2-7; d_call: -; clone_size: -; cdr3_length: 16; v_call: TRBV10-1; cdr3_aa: CASSESNVRGTYEQYF; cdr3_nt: TGCGCCAGCAGTGAGTCGAACGTCCGGGGCACCTACGAGCAGTACTTC
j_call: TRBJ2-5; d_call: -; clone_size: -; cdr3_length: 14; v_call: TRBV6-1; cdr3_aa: CASSGGRERETQYF; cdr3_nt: TGTGCCAGCAGTGGCGGACGAGAACGGGAGACCCAGTACTTC
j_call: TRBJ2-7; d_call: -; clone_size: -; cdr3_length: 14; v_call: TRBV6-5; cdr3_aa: CASSRDLSAYEQYF; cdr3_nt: TGTGCCAGCAGTAGGGACCTATCAGCTTACGAGCAGTACTTC
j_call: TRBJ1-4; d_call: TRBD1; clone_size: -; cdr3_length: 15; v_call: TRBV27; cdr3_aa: CASSPGGGRREKLFF; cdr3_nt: TGTGCCAGCAGCCCAGGGGGCGGTCGGCGGGAAAAACTGTTTTTT
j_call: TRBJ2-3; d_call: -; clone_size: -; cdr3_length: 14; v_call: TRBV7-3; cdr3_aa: CASSRRAGADTQYF; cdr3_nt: TGTGCCAGCAGCCGCAGGGCTGGGGCAGATACGCAGTATTTT
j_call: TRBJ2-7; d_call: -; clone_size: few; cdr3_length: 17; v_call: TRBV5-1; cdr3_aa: CASSLAGGRVSTYEQYF; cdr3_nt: TGCGCCAGCAGCTTGGCCGGAGGCAGGGTCTCCACCTACGAGCAGTACTTC
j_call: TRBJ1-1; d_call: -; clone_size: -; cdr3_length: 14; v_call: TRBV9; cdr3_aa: CASSSRSGNTEAFF; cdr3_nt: TGTGCCAGCAGCTCAAGGTCAGGGAACACTGAAGCTTTCTTT
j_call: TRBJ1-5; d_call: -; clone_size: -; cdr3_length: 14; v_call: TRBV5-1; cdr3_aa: CASSSGDIGQPQHF; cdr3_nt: TGCGCCAGCAGCTCAGGGGATATCGGTCAGCCCCAGCATTTT
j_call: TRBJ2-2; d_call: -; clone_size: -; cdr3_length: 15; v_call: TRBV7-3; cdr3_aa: CASSLRGLDTGELFF; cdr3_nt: TGTGCCAGCAGCTTACGAGGACTCGACACCGGGGAGCTGTTTTTT
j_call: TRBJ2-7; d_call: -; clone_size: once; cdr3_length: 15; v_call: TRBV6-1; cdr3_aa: CASKILSGASYEQYF; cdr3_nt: TGTGCCAGCAAGATCCTATCGGGAGCCTCCTACGAGCAGTACTTC
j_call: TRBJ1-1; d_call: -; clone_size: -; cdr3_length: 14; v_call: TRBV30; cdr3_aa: CAWTRAVANTEAFF; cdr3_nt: TGTGCCTGGACGAGGGCCGTTGCGAACACTGAAGCTTTCTTT
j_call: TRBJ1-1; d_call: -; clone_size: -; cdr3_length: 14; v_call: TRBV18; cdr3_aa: CASSIRPLNTEAFF; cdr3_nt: TGTGCCAGCTCCATAAGGCCCTTGAACACTGAAGCTTTCTTT
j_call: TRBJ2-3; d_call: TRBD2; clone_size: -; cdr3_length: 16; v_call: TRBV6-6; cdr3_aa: CASSTTSGRAEDTQYF; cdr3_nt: TGTGCCAGCAGTACGACTAGCGGGAGGGCTGAGGATACGCAGTATTTT
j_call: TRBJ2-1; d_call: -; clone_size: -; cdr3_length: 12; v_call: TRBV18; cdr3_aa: CASSASRGEQFF; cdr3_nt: TGTGCCAGCTCAGCCTCGAGAGGTGAGCAGTTCTTC
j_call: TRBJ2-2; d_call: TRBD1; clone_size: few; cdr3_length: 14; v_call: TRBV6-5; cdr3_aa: CASSRTGGTGELFF; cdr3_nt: TGTGCCAGCAGTCGGACAGGCGGCACCGGGGAGCTGTTTTTT